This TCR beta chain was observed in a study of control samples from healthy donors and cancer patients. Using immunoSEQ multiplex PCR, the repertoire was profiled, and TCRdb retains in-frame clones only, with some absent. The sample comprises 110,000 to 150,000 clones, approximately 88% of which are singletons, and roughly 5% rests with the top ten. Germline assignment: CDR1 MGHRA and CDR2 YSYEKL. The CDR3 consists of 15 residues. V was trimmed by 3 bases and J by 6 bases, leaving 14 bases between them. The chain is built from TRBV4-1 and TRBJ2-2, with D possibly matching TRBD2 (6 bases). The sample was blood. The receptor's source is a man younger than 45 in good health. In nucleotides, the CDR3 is TGCGCCAGCAGCCAGCTAGCGACAGAGGCCGGGGAGCTGTTTTTT. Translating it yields CASSQLATEAGELFF.